These 5 T cell receptor beta chains came from one sample sequenced in a study of T-cell memory formation after mild COVID-19. TCRdb independently ran MiXCR on the 5' RACE reads; one entry per CDR3 protein. The table has fewer than 250,000 distinct CDR3 sequences, around 30% seen once. The sequenced sample consisted of PBMCs or a T cell subset sorted from them (not recorded which). The source of these receptors is an adult woman who had mild COVID-19 (a few samples of this study predate the infection). Cell type and time point are not known.

This clonotype was observed a few times. This chain connects TRBV5-6 to TRBJ2-5; 8 bases fit TRBD1. The germline V gene has CDR1 SGHDT and CDR2 YYEEEE. This CDR3 region has 15 residues. V lost 4 bases and J lost 3; bases outside the gene matches: 8. The CDR3 sequence is CASSPTQGAKETQYF. Written as DNA, the CDR3 is TGTGCCAGCAGCCCCACTCAGGGGGCCAAAGAGACCCAGTACTTC. Complete variable domain (other parts from reference TRBV5-6 and TRBJ2-5): DAGVTQSPTHLIKTRGQQVTLRCSPKSGHDTVSWYQQALGQGPQFIFQYYEEEERQRGNFPDRFSGHQFPNYSSELNVNALLLGDSALYLCASSPTQGAKETQYFGPGTRLLVL.

This clonotype was observed a few times. The chain couples TRBV12-3 or TRBV12-4 to TRBJ2-1, with 9 bases aligning to TRBD1. This CDR3 region has 14 residues. With V trimmed by 7 bases and J by 9 bases, 10 bases remained unmatched. CDR3 coding DNA: TGTGCCAGCAACCCAGACGGGACAGGGCGTGAGCAGTTCTTC. This codes for CASNPDGTGREQFF.

The CDR3 here is CATSRGGWGEAFF. DNA for the CDR3: TGTGCCACCAGCAGAGGTGGCTGGGGTGAAGCTTTCTTT. V is TRBV15 and J is TRBJ1-1; the D is unclear. Germline V CDR1 and CDR2: LNHNV, YYDKDF (reference sequence). V was cut by 1 base and J by 7 bases, with 10 bases left in between. The CDR3 is 13 amino acids. Complete variable domain (other parts from reference TRBV15 and TRBJ1-1): DAMVIQNPRYQVTQFGKPVTLSCSQTLNHNVMYWYQQKSSQAPKLLFHYYDKDFNNEADTPDNFQSRRPNTSFCFLDIRSPGLGDTAMYLCATSRGGWGEAFFGQGTRLTVV.

The gene calls are TRBV5-6 and TRBJ2-7; 7 bases fit TRBD1. The CDR3 runs to 15 residues. Trimming removed 3 bases from V and 2 bases from J; junction bases left unmatched: 8. The germline CDR1 and CDR2 sequences are SGHDT and YYEEEE. The DNA for the CDR3 is TGTGCCAGCAGCTCAGCCGGACAGGCGGCCTACGAGCAGTACTTC. It codes for CASSSAGQAAYEQYF.

This clonotype is a singleton in its sample. The V call is TRBV9, the J call TRBJ2-1; 9 nucleotides match TRBD1. The germline CDR1 and CDR2 sequences are SGDLS and YYNGEE. The CDR3 spans 15 residues. Trimming cost V 3 bases and J 4 bases; bases outside gene matches: 5. CDR3 loop: CASSDRDRAYNEQFF. CDR3 in DNA: TGTGCCAGCAGCGACCGGGACAGGGCTTACAATGAGCAGTTCTTC.